This T cell receptor (beta chain) was found in a study of T-cell reconstitution after alpha-beta-depleted transplantation in children. Regarding the study as a whole: At around two months after transplant, the alpha-beta T cells were reportedly derived from several hundred expanded clones that came from non-depleted graft cells. When one year had passed after transplant, most T-cell counts and diversity came from newly produced T cells. Several patients had high TCRbeta diversity at day 60; it came from surviving recipient T cells and thymic progenitors.

V lost 7 bases and J lost 8, with 15 bases in between. Germline CDR1 and CDR2: DFQATT and SNEGSKA (reference sequence). The length of the CDR3 is 12 residues. Using unique molecular identifiers, the investigators prepared the TCRbeta library. From the PCR reads, TCRdb called clonotypes with MiXCR, one entry per CDR3 protein. Among about 170,000 distinct CDR3 sequences listed, roughly 10% were seen once. This clonotype came up many times. The antigen is unknown. The sequence was collected from a boy under 10 years old with acute myeloid leukemia, due to receive a stem cell transplant. V is TRBV20-1 and J is TRBJ2-1; D may be TRBD2 (6 bases). The source was PBMCs, collected before TCRalphabeta/CD19-depleted stem cell transplant. The CDR3 nucleotides are TGCAGTGTGAGGGAGGAAGGCGATGAGCAGTTCTTC. This codes for CSVREEGDEQFF.